This TCR beta chain was identified during a study of cytomegalovirus exposure and HLA in healthy donors. This clone was seen just once. Its cognate antigen is unknown. The PCR made use of 60 Vbeta and 13 Jbeta primers. Generated by immunoSEQ multiplex PCR, the TCRdb table keeps only in-frame clones and is missing some. The sample has some 63,000 clones; about 80% are singletons. Study-wide findings and caveats: V- and J-gene trimming in TCR beta was tied to a missense DCLRE1C variant by an analysis performed later. The study flagged fewer than 200 TCR beta chains as cytomegalovirus-associated. HLA alleles showed associations with around 15,000 TCR beta sequences in a later analysis, at a 0.05 false discovery rate.

The sample was PBMCs. This receptor was identified in a woman between 40 and 50 years old in good health and CMV-seronegative.

The CDR3 bases are TGTGCCAGCAGTTCAGGGTTGACCTACAATGAGCAGTTCTTC. Translating gives CASSSGLTYNEQFF. J is TRBJ2-1 and V is TRBV27, with D possibly TRBD1 on 5 matching bases. This CDR3 is built from 14 residues. Looked up from germline, CDR1 is MNHEY and CDR2 is SMNVEV (reference sequence). V was trimmed by 4 bases and J by 2 bases, leaving 9 bases between them.